The clone carrying this T cell receptor (beta chain) was found a few times. Its cognate antigen is unknown. Making TCR cDNA involved 5'RACE template switching, which added UMIs and a universal primer site. TCRdb re-analysed the 5' RACE reads in MiXCR, keeping a single row per CDR3 protein. The table lists 200,000 to 300,000 distinct CDR3 sequences, 10% to 15% of them singletons. This sample was taken from a study of T cells after yellow fever vaccination. The study, taken as a whole, reports: Weaker overall was a secondary response that nonetheless peaked faster, on day 5 versus 15. FACS-sorted repertoires could contain abundant clonotypes contaminating from the bulk population. Most clones from primary vaccination resurfaced after the booster (approximately 95% CD4, around 91% CD8).

V shed 0 bases and J shed 5 bases, with 11 bases lying between them. The CDR3 has 15 residues. CDR1 and CDR2 (germline): LGHNA, YSLEER. Sample: CD4+ T cells sorted from PBMCs, taken 45 days after the yellow fever booster vaccination. This receptor was identified in a young man who received the YFV17D yellow fever vaccine. The J gene is TRBJ2-1, the V gene TRBV4-3; D not resolved. For the CDR3, the DNA is TGCGCCAGCAGCCAAGACTACCTCCCTAACAATGAGCAGTTCTTC. Encoded protein: CASSQDYLPNNEQFF.